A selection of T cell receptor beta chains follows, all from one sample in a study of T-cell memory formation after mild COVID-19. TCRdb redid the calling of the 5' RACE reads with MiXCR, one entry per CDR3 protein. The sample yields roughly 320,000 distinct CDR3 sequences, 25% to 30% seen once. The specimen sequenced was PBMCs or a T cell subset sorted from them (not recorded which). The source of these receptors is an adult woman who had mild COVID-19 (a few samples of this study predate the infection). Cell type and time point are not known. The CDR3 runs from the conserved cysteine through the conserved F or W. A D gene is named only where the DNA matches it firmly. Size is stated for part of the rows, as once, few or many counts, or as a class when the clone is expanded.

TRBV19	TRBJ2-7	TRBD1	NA	TGTGCCAGTAGTATGGACGGGACAGGGGTTTACGAGCAGTACTTC	CASSMDGTGVYEQYF
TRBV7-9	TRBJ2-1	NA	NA	TGTGCCAGCAGCTTAGATGTGGACTGGGATGAGCAGTTCTTC	CASSLDVDWDEQFF
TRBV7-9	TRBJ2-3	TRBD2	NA	TGTGCCAGCAGATTCGGGGCTAGCGGGAGCACAGATACGCAGTATTTT	CASRFGASGSTDTQYF
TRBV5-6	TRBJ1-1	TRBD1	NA	TGTGCCAGCAGTCGCGACACCGGGACAGCGTCCACTGAAGCTTTCTTT	CASSRDTGTASTEAFF
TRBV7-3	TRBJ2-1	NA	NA	TGTGCCAGCAGCAACACAGGGCATTCCTACAATGAGCAGTTCTTC	CASSNTGHSYNEQFF
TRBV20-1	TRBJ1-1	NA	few	TGCAGTGCTAGTGGCAGGGCGAACACTGAAGCTTTCTTT	CSASGRANTEAFF
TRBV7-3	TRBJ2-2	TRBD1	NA	TGTGCCAGCAGCCTGGGGACAGGGGCGAACACCGGGGAGCTGTTTTTT	CASSLGTGANTGELFF
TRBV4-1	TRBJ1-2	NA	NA	TGCGCCAGCAGCCAAGAGGAGGGGCTTGACTATGGCTACACCTTC	CASSQEEGLDYGYTF
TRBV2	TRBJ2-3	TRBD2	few	TGTGCCAGCCAAGCGGGGGACTCACAAGATACGCAGTATTTT	CASQAGDSQDTQYF
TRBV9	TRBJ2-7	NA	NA	TGTGCCAGCAGCGTCCTCCCAGGGCAGGTCCAGTACTTC	CASSVLPGQVQYF
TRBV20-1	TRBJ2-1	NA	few	TGCAGTGCTTATACCTACAATGAGCAGTTCTTC	CSAYTYNEQFF
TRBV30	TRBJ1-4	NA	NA	TGTGCCTGGAGTGGGAAAACTAATGAAAAACTGTTTTTT	CAWSGKTNEKLFF
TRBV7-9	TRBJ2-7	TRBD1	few	TGTGCCAGCAGCCAATATCGGGACAGGGCGACCTACGAGCAGTACTTC	CASSQYRDRATYEQYF
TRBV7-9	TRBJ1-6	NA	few	TGTGCCAGCAGCCAAACCGGGCCAGGGAGTTGGCTCCTCCACTTT	CASSQTGPGSWLLHF
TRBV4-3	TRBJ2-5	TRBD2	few	TGCGCCAGCAGCCAAGGTAGCGGGAGGAGAGAGACCCAGTACTTC	CASSQGSGRRETQYF
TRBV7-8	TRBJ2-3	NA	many	TGTGCCAGCAGCTTAGTGGGGGGAGAGCTGTCAGATACGCAGTATTTT	CASSLVGGELSDTQYF
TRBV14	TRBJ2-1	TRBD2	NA	TGTGCCAGCAGCCAAGATCGAAACGGGGGGGCTTACAATGAGCAGTTCTTC	CASSQDRNGGAYNEQFF
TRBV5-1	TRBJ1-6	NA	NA	TGCGCCAGCAGCCCTGACAGTAATTCACCCCTCCACTTT	CASSPDSNSPLHF
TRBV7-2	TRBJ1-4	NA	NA	TGTGCCAGCAGCTTGGGGGTAGGCGGTGAAAAACTGTTTTTT	CASSLGVGGEKLFF
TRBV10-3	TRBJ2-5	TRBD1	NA	TGTGCCATCAGTGACCGAGCCGACAGGGGAGAGACCCAGTACTTC	CAISDRADRGETQYF
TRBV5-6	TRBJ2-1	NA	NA	TGTGCCAGCAGCACATTTACAGTAGATGAGCAGTTCTTC	CASSTFTVDEQFF
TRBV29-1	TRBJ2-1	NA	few	TGCAGCGTTCGCGTAAGCTCCTACAATGAGCAGTTCTTC	CSVRVSSYNEQFF
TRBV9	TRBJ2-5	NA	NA	TGTGCCAGCAGCGCCCGGGGGGCAGGGCGAGAGACCCAGTACTTC	CASSARGAGRETQYF
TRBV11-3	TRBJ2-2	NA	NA	TGTGCCAGCAGCTTGGGGACCCGCGCGAACACCGGGGAGCTGTTTTTT	CASSLGTRANTGELFF
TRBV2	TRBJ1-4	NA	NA	TGTGCCAGCAGTGAAGACCATCCCGCAACTAATGAAAAACTGTTTTTT	CASSEDHPATNEKLFF
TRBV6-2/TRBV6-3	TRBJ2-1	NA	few	TGTGCCAGCAGACAGGCAGTGGGGGACAATGAGCAGTTCTTC	CASRQAVGDNEQFF
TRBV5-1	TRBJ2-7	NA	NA	TGCGCCAGCAGCTTGGCCAATAGATACGAGCAGTACTTC	CASSLANRYEQYF
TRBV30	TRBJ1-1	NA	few	TGTGCCTGGAGTGTAATAGAGGGGACAGCTTTCTTT	CAWSVIEGTAFF
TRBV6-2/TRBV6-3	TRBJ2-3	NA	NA	TGTGCCAGCAGCCTCGGGACGGCGCCCCAGTATTTT	CASSLGTAPQYF
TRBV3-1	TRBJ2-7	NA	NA	TGTGCCAGCAGCCAAGGGGACGAGCAGTACTTC	CASSQGDEQYF
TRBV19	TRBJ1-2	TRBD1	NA	TGTGCCAGTAGTGACACCGGGACAGGGGGCGACCATAACTATGGCTACACCTTC	CASSDTGTGGDHNYGYTF
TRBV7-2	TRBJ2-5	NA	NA	TGTGCCAGCAGCCGGAGTCCTGATATTGAGACCCAGTACTTC	CASSRSPDIETQYF
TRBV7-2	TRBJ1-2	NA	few	TGTGCCAGCAGCTTAAACGCGTGGGTTGGCTACACCTTC	CASSLNAWVGYTF
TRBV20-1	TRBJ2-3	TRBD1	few	TGCAGTGCTAGTCCCTACAGGGGCGATACGCAGTATTTT	CSASPYRGDTQYF
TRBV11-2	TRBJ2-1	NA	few	TGTGCCAGCAGCCCCTCCCCCAGCTTCAATGAGCAGTTCTTC	CASSPSPSFNEQFF
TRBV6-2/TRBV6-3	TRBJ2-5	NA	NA	TGTGCCAGCAGTTACTCGTGGGGCGGTGATTTAAAAGAGACCCAGTACTTC	CASSYSWGGDLKETQYF
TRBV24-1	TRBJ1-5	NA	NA	TGTGCCACCAGTGATACCCGGACTGGTAATCAGCCCCAGCATTTT	CATSDTRTGNQPQHF
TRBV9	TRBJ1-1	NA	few	TGTGCCAGCAGCGTAGTTACGAACACTGAAGCTTTCTTT	CASSVVTNTEAFF
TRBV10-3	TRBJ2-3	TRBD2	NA	TGTGCCATCAGTAGCGGGGGGGCCCCAGATACGCAGTATTTT	CAISSGGAPDTQYF
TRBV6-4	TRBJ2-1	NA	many	TGTGCCAGCAGTGACTTGGGGGGTAACAATGAGCAGTTCTTC	CASSDLGGNNEQFF
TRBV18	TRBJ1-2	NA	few	TGTGCCAGCTCACCTGGACCGCAGACTAACTATGGCTACACCTTC	CASSPGPQTNYGYTF
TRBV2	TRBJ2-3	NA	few	TGTGCCAGCAGTGAAGCAGAGGCGCCATTCACAGATACGCAGTATTTT	CASSEAEAPFTDTQYF
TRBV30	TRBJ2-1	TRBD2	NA	TGTGCCTGGAGTGGGCAACGGACTAGCGGGGGCCTCTACAATGAGCAGTTCTTC	CAWSGQRTSGGLYNEQFF
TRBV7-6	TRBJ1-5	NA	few	TGTGCCAGCAGCTTAGCGCCGGGAACGGGGCAGCCCCAGCATTTT	CASSLAPGTGQPQHF
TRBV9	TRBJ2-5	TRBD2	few	TGTGCCAGCAGCGGGTCTATGCGGGAGTTGGGGGAGACCCAGTACTTC	CASSGSMRELGETQYF
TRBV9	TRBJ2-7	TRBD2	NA	TGTGCCAGCAGCTCCGGGACTAGCGGCGAGCAGTACTTC	CASSSGTSGEQYF
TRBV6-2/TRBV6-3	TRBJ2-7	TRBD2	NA	TGTGCCAGCAGGGAGGGCGGTAGCGGGAGCTACGAGCAGTACTTC	CASREGGSGSYEQYF
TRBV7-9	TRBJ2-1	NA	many	TGTGCCAGCAGCTTAGGTGCGGGTGAGCAGTTCTTC	CASSLGAGEQFF
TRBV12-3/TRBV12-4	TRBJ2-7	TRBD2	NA	TGTGCCAGCAGTTTAATGGGGGGGACCTCTATAGGGCAGTACTTC	CASSLMGGTSIGQYF
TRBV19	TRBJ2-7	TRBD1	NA	TGTGCCAGTAGTATACCCCGACAGGGTACCTACGAGCAGTACTTC	CASSIPRQGTYEQYF
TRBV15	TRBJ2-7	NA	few	TGTGCCACCAGCAGAGTAGGCGGTAGCTCCTACGAGCAGTACTTC	CATSRVGGSSYEQYF